A selection of T cell receptor beta chains follows, all from one sample in a study of T-cell reconstitution after alpha-beta-depleted transplantation in children. MiXCR was run by TCRdb on the PCR reads, yielding one entry per CDR3 protein. The table shows 250,000 or so distinct CDR3 sequences, with 6.5% to 10% occurring only once. The sample consisted of PBMCs, mostly from graft donor cells, taken 180 days after TCRalphabeta/CD19-depleted stem cell transplant. These receptors were obtained from a male patient under 18 who had a stem cell transplant for acute lymphoblastic leukemia, so the T cells may come from the graft donor. The CDR3 runs from the conserved cysteine through the conserved F or W. A D gene is named only where the DNA matches it firmly. Clone size, where shown, is once, few, many, or a class for clones that have expanded.

TRBV12-3/TRBV12-4	TRBD2	TRBJ2-3	NA	CAFSLTGYGGRAADTQYF	TGTGCCTTCAGTTTAACGGGGTATGGAGGGAGGGCCGCGGATACGCAGTATTTT
TRBV3-1	TRBD2	TRBJ2-2	many	CASSQTSGMNTGELFF	TGTGCCAGCAGCCAGACTAGCGGGATGAACACCGGGGAGCTGTTTTTT
TRBV11-1	NA	TRBJ2-7	many	CASSPSITPEGGLTYEQYF	TGTGCCAGCAGCCCGAGCATTACACCCGAGGGGGGGCTAACCTACGAGCAGTACTTC
TRBV12-3/TRBV12-4	NA	TRBJ2-7	many	CASSLRVYEQYF	TGTGCCAGCAGTTTGCGGGTGTACGAGCAGTACTTC
TRBV19	NA	TRBJ2-3	NA	CASSIKSGAGQYF	TGTGCCAGTAGTATAAAGTCGGGGGCGGGGCAGTATTTT
TRBV2	TRBD1	TRBJ2-7	many	CASTKTGVIGEQYF	TGTGCCAGCACCAAGACAGGGGTCATAGGGGAGCAGTACTTC
TRBV10-3	NA	TRBJ2-1	many	CAITAGTLNEQFF	TGTGCCATCACTGCCGGGACCTTGAATGAGCAGTTCTTC
TRBV7-9	TRBD1	TRBJ1-1	many	CASSRRQGEAFF	TGTGCCAGCAGCCGGCGACAGGGGGAAGCTTTCTTT
TRBV20-1	TRBD1	TRBJ2-3	many	CSANRGPTSTDTQYF	TGCAGTGCTAACAGGGGCCCTACTAGCACAGATACGCAGTATTTT
TRBV7-2	NA	TRBJ1-2	many	CASSLGPAANYGYTF	TGTGCCAGCAGCTTAGGACCAGCAGCTAACTATGGCTACACCTTC
TRBV6-1	NA	TRBJ1-1	many	CASSEAKAVGQSNTEAFF	TGTGCCAGCAGTGAAGCGAAAGCCGTCGGACAGTCGAACACTGAAGCTTTCTTT
TRBV11-2	NA	TRBJ2-5	NA	CASSPGPGYGETQYF	TGTGCCAGCAGCCCCGGACCAGGGTATGGAGAGACCCAGTACTTC
TRBV20-1	NA	TRBJ2-6	NA	CSAREIFCPNSGANVLTF	TGCAGTGCTAGGGAAATTTTTTGCCCCAACTCTGGGGCCAACGTCCTGACTTTC
TRBV5-1	TRBD1	TRBJ1-5	many	CASSIGTGDLLWPQHF	TGCGCCAGCAGCATCGGGACAGGGGATCTCCTGTGGCCCCAGCATTTT
TRBV23-1	TRBD1	TRBJ2-1	many	CASSPSFRDSQLHEQFF	TGCGCCAGCAGTCCCAGCTTCCGGGACAGCCAACTCCATGAGCAGTTCTTC
TRBV28	NA	TRBJ1-5	many	CASSLILGPQHF	TGTGCCAGCAGCCTAATCTTAGGTCCCCAGCATTTT
TRBV12-3/TRBV12-4	TRBD1	TRBJ2-1	many	CASSSGTGYNEQFF	TGTGCCAGCAGTTCGGGGACAGGGTACAATGAGCAGTTCTTC
TRBV6-5	NA	TRBJ1-5	many	CASSPRGGYQPQHF	TGTGCCAGCAGTCCTAGGGGAGGGTATCAGCCCCAGCATTTT
TRBV6-5	NA	TRBJ2-7	many	CSSSSQGYEQYF	TGTTCCAGCAGTTCACAGGGTTACGAGCAGTACTTC
TRBV5-1	NA	TRBJ1-5	many	CASKQGASSNQPQHF	TGCGCCAGCAAACAGGGTGCGAGTAGCAATCAGCCCCAGCATTTT
TRBV18	NA	TRBJ2-5	many	CASSPEPLDSYQETQYF	TGTGCCAGCTCACCAGAGCCACTGGACAGCTATCAAGAGACCCAGTACTTC
TRBV13	TRBD1	TRBJ1-2	many	CASSLVRGDGYTF	TGTGCCAGCAGCTTGGTCAGGGGGGATGGCTACACCTTC
TRBV15	TRBD2	TRBJ2-3	few	CATSISGGDTQYF	TGTGCCACCAGCATAAGCGGGGGAGATACGCAGTATTTT
TRBV6-1	NA	TRBJ2-1	few	CASSDYAGTNEQFF	TGTGCCAGCAGTGACTACGCCGGGACTAATGAGCAGTTCTTC
TRBV6-5	NA	TRBJ1-1	many	CASSYSTGLMNTEAFF	TGTGCCAGCAGTTACTCGACAGGATTGATGAACACTGAAGCTTTCTTT
TRBV5-1	NA	TRBJ1-4	many	CASSLGGISTNEKLFF	TGCGCCAGCAGCTTGGGTGGGATATCAACTAATGAAAAACTGTTTTTT
TRBV13	TRBD1	TRBJ2-7	many	CASSGSGQGYEQYF	TGTGCCAGCAGCGGCTCGGGACAGGGCTACGAGCAGTACTTC
TRBV10-3	NA	TRBJ1-1	many	CATDGLNTEAFF	TGTGCCACAGACGGATTAAACACTGAAGCTTTCTTT
TRBV7-6	NA	TRBJ2-1	many	CASSSDFTYNEQFF	TGTGCCAGCAGCTCGGACTTCACCTACAATGAGCAGTTCTTC
TRBV13	NA	TRBJ1-3	many	CASSLGERGNTIYF	TGTGCCAGCAGCTTAGGGGAGCGGGGAAACACCATATATTTT
TRBV20-1	NA	TRBJ1-1	many	CSARALRNRVTEAFF	TGCAGTGCTAGGGCCCTTCGGAACAGGGTTACTGAAGCTTTCTTT
TRBV19	NA	TRBJ2-2	many	CASSMRAGELFF	TGTGCCAGTAGTATGAGGGCCGGGGAGCTGTTTTTT